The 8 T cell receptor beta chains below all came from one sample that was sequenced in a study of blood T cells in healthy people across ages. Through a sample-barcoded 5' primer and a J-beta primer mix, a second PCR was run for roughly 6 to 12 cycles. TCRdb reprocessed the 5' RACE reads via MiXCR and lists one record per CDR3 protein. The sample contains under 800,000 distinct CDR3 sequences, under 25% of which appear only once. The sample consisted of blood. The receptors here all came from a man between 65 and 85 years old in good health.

The CDR3 reads CSAGRQGVSPLHF. The CDR3 bases are TGCAGTGCGGGTCGCCAGGGGGTATCACCCCTCCACTTT. This rearrangement joins TRBV20-1 to TRBJ1-6; 7 nucleotides match TRBD1. The CDR3 is made up of 13 amino acids. J gave up 10 bases and V 6 bases, and 9 bases lay outside the gene matches. Per germline, CDR1 DFQATT and CDR2 SNEGSKA (reference sequence).

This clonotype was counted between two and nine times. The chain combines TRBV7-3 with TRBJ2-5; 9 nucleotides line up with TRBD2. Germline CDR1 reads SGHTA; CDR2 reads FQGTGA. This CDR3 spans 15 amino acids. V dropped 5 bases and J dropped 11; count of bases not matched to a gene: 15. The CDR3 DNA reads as TGTGCCAGCAGCGAGAGACTAGCGGAGTCTAATGAGCAGTACTTC. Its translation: CASSERLAESNEQYF. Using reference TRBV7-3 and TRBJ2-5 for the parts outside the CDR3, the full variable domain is GAGVSQTPSNKVTEKGKYVELRCDPISGHTALYWYRQSLGQGPEFLIYFQGTGAADDSGLPNDRFFAVRPEGSVSTLKIQRTERGDSAVYLCASSERLAESNEQYFGPGTRLLVL.

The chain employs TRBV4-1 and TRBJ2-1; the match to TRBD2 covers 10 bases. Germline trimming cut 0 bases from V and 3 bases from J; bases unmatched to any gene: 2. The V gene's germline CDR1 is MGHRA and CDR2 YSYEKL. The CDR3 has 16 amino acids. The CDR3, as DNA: TGCGCCAGCAGCCAAGATACTAGCGGGGACTACAATGAGCAGTTCTTC. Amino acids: CASSQDTSGDYNEQFF.

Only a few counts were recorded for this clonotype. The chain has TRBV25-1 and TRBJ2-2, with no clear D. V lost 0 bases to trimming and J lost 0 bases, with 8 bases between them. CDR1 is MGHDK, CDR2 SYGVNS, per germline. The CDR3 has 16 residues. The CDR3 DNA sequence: TGTGCCAGCAGTGAATATAGGACCGCGAACACCGGGGAGCTGTTTTTT. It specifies CASSEYRTANTGELFF.

The CDR3 spells CASSRGGAPGETQYF. The CDR3 DNA reads as TGTGCCAGCAGTCGAGGGGGGGCGCCTGGAGAGACCCAGTACTTC. The V call is TRBV12-3 or TRBV12-4, the J call TRBJ2-7; D is possibly TRBD2 (7 bases). The last part of the DNA fits TRBJ2-5 better; the J call may be wrong. The CDR3 covers 15 residues.

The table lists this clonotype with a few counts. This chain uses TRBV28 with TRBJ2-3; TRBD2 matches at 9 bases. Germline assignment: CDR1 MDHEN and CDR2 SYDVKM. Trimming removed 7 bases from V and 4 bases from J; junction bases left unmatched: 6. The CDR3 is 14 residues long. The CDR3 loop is CASTIAGAADTQYF. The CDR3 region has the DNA TGTGCCAGCACCATAGCGGGAGCGGCAGATACGCAGTATTTT.

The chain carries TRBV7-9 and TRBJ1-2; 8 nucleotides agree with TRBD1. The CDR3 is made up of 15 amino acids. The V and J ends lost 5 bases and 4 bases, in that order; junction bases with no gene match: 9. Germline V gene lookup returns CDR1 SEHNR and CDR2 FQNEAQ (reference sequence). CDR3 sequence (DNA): TGTGCCAGCAGCCCCAAGACAGGGGATACCTATGGCTACACCTTC. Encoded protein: CASSPKTGDTYGYTF.

CDR3 nucleotides: TGTGCCATCACCCCGGGACAGGGATATAACTATGGCTACACCTTC. This codes for CAITPGQGYNYGYTF. This sequence joins TRBV10-3 and TRBJ1-2; 9 bases agree with TRBD1. V lost 7 bases to trimming and J lost 1 base; unmatched junction nucleotides: 7. CDR3 length equals 15 residues. Per germline, CDR1 ENHRY and CDR2 SYGVKD.